This entry concerns a single T cell receptor beta chain. Its target is not known. The sample is drawn from a study of T cell responses to AZD1222 COVID-19 vaccine. Study-wide points: Only five or six people who got AZD1222 tested seropositive at baseline. With dominance at 160-218 and 743-854, vaccine-associated CD4 TCRs spanned spike. Clonal diversity was possibly underestimated, and the donors were mostly white British, with more females. It was only after the peak T cell response that any repertoires were sampled.

The assay was immunoSEQ multiplex PCR, and TCRdb's table has in-frame clones only and misses some. The sample lists about 150,000 clones, about nine tenths seen once, with 3% to 3.5% in the top ten. This sequence originates from an adult in good health. Here the sequenced sample was peripheral blood, taken on day 0 of MenACWY control vaccination.

CDR3 in DNA: TGTGCCAGCTCACCTCAGACTAGGAACACCGGGGAGCTGTTTTTT. As protein: CASSPQTRNTGELFF. The chain uses TRBV18 and TRBJ2-2; D perhaps matches TRBD2 (6 bases). The CDR3 is 15 residues long. Germline values: CDR1 KGHSH, CDR2 LQKENI. Trimming stripped 3 bases from V and 1 base from J, with 9 bases between.